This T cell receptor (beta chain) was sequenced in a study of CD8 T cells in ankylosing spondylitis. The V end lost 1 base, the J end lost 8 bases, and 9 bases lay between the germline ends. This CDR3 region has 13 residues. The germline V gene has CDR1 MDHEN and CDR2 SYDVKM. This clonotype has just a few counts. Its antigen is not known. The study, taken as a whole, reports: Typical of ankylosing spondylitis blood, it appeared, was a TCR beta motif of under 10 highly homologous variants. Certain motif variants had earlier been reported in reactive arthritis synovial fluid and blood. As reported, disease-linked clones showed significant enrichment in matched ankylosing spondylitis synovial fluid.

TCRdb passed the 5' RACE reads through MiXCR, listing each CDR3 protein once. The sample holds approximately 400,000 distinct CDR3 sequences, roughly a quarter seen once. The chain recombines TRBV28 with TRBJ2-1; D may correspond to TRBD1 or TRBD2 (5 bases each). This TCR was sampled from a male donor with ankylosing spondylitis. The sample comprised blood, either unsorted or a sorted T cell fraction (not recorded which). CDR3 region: CASSLFGTHEQFF. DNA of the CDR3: TGTGCCAGCAGTTTATTCGGGACGCATGAGCAGTTCTTC.